This entry lists 7 T cell receptor beta chains sequenced from one sample in a study of blood T cell repertoires in COVID-19. Profiled with immunoSEQ multiplex PCR; TCRdb holds only in-frame clones, not every one. The sample comprises some 290,000 clones, 85% to 90% of which are singletons, and less than 9.5% rests with the top ten. Sequenced sample: PBMCs or T cells enriched from blood (not recorded which). These receptor sequences come from a woman in her 30s who had recovered from COVID-19.

This clone was seen more than once but under ten times. The chain is built from TRBV2 and TRBJ2-2; 9 positions match TRBD1. This CDR3 is built from 14 residues. The trim removed 6 bases at V and 7 bases at J, leaving 6 bases unmatched. Germline loops: CDR1 SNHLY, CDR2 FYNNEI. DNA for the CDR3: TGTGCCAGCAGGGCGGACAGGGGTGGCGGGGAGCTGTTTTTT. Protein: CASRADRGGGELFF.

This rearrangement joins TRBV13 to TRBJ2-7, with D possibly matching TRBD1 (6 bases). V lost 4 bases and J lost 0, with 13 bases in between. CDR3 length equals 15 residues. The germline gives CDR1 PRHDT, CDR2 FYEKMQ (reference sequence). In nucleotides, the CDR3 is TGTGCCAGCAGCTGCCGGACAGTAAGCTCCTACGAGCAGTACTTC. This sequence encodes CASSCRTVSSYEQYF. The whole variable domain, filled in from reference TRBV13 and TRBJ2-7, reads AAGVIQSPRHLIKEKRETATLKCYPIPRHDTVYWYQQGPGQDPQFLISFYEKMQSDKGSIPDRFSAQQFSDYHSELNMSSLELGDSALYFCASSCRTVSSYEQYFGPGTRLTVT.

V usage is TRBV7-9 and J usage is TRBJ1-4; D is possibly TRBD1 (5 bases). The germline V gene encodes CDR1 SEHNR and CDR2 FQNEAQ (reference sequence). The germline V and J ends were trimmed by 5 bases and 7 bases, with 20 bases remaining between them. This CDR3 has 16 residues. The CDR3 loop reads CASSLPAQGFAEKLFF. DNA for the CDR3: TGTGCCAGCAGCCTCCCCGCGCAGGGATTTGCTGAAAAACTGTTTTTT.

The chain recombines TRBV5-1 with TRBJ2-1; 12 bases match TRBD2. The CDR3 extends over 12 amino acids. CDR1 SGHRS and CDR2 YFSETQ come from the germline V gene. Trimming cost V 3 bases and J 15 bases; bases outside gene matches: 4. CDR3 sequence: CASSSLAGGRFF. CDR3 in DNA: TGCGCCAGCAGCTCACTAGCGGGAGGACGGTTCTTC.

The rearrangement links TRBV11-3 to TRBJ1-1; D gene uncertain. The CDR3 sequence is 13 residues long. V gave up 6 bases and J gave up 3 bases, with 11 bases separating them. In germline, CDR1 is SGHNT, CDR2 YENEEA. CDR3 DNA sequence: TGTGCCAGCAGTTTCGGGGTGGACACTGAAGCTTTCTTT. Translation gives CASSFGVDTEAFF.

The V and J genes are TRBV28 and TRBJ2-6; 7 bases are shared with TRBD1. The junction had 4 bases not matched to a gene; V was cut back by 3 bases and J by 2 bases. Germline-derived CDR1 and CDR2 are MDHEN and SYDVKM. The CDR3 length is 16 residues. The CDR3 coding sequence is TGTGCCAGCAGTTTCGAGCAGGGGGCTGGGGCCAACGTCCTGACTTTC. This gives the protein CASSFEQGAGANVLTF.

The gene calls are TRBV19 and TRBJ1-2; D possibly corresponds to TRBD1 (5 bases). CDR3 length: 13 amino acids. V lost 3 bases, J lost 4 bases, and 9 bases lay in between. Germline V lookup: CDR1 LNHDA, CDR2 SQIVND (reference sequence). This CDR3 is CASSMGRFYGYTF. The CDR3, as DNA: TGTGCCAGTAGTATGGGGCGGTTCTATGGCTACACCTTC.